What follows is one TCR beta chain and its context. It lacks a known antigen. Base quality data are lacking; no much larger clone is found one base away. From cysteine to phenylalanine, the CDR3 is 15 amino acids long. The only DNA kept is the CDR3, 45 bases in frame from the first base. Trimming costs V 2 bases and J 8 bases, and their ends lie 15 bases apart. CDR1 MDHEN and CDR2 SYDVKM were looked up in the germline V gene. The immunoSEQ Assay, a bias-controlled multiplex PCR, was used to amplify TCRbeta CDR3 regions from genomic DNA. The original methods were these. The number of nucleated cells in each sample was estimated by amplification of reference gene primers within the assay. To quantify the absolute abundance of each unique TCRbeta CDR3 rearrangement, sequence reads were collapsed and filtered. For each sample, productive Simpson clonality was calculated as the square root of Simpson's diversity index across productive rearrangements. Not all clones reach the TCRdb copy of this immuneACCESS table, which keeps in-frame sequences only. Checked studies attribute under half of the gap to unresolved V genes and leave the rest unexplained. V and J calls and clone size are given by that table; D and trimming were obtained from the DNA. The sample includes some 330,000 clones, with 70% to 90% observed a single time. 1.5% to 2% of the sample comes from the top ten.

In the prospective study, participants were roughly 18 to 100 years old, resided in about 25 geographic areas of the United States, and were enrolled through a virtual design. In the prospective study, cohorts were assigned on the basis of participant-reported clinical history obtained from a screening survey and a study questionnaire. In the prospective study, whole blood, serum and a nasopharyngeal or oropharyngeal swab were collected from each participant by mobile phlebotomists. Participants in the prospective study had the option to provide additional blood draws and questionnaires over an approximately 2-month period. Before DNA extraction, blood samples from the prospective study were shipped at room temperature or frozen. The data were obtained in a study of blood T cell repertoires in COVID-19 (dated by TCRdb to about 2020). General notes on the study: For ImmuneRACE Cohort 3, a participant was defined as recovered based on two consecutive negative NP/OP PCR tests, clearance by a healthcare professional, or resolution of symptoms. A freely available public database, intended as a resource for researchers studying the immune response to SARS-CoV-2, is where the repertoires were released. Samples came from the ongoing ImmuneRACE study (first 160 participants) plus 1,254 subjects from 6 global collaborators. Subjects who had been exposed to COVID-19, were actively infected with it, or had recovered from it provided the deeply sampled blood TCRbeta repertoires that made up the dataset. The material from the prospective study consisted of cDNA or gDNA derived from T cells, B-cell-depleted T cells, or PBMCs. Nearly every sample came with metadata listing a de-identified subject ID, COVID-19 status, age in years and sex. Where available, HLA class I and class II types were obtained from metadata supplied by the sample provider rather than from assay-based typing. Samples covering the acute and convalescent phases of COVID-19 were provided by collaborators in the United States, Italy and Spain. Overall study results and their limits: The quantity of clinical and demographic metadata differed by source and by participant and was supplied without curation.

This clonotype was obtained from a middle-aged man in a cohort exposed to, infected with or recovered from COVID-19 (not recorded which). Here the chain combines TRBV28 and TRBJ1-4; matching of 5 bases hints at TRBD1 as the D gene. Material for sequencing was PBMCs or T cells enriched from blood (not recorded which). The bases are TGTGCCAGCAGTTTAATAGCAGCGGGACGCGAAAAACTGTTTTTT. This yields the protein CASSLIAAGREKLFF.